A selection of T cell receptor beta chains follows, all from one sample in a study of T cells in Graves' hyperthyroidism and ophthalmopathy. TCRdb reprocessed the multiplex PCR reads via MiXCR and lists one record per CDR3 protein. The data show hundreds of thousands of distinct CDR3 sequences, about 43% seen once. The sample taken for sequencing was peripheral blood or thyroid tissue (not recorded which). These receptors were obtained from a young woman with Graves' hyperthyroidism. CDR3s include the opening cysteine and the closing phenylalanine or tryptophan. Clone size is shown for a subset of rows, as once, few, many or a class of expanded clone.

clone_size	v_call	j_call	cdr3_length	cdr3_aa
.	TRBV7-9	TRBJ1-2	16	CASSYPSGGDFYGYTF
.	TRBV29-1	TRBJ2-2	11	CSVSGGGELFF
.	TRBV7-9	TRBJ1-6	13	CASRSGGYSPLHF
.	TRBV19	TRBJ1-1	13	CASSLGSLSEAFF
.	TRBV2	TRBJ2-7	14	CASSLAQPSYEQYF
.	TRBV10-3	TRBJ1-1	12	CAISFRQIRAFF
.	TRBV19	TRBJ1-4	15	CASSLTGPTNEKLFF
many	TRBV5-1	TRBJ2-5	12	CASSLGQETQYF
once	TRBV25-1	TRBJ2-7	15	CASSPVAGTIYEQYF
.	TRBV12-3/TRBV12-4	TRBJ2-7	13	CASSPYKGYEQYF
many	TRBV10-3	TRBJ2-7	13	CATRSRFSYEQYF
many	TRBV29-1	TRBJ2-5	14	CSVEEDLIQETQYF
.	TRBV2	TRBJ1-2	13	CASRTGTGAGYTF
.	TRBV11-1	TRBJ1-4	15	CASSSPGQLNEKLFF
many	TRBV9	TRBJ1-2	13	CASSLQGFPGYTF
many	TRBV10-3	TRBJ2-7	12	CAGGLAGDEQYF
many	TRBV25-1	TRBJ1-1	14	CASSETLRGAEAFF
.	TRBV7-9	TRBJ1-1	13	CASSLATGAGAFF
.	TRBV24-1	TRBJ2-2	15	CATSTGAGGFRELFF
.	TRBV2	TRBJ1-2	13	CASESADRGGYTF
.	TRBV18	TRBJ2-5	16	CASSPRLAGGQETQYF
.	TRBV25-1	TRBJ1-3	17	CASSFNGHRGSGNTIYF
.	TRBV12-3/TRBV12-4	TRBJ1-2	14	CASRSRTVNYGYTF
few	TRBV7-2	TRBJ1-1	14	CASSYGRTNTEAFF
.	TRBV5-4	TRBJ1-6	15	CASSLDLGGNSPLHF
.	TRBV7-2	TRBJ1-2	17	CASSQAVRQGASYGYTF
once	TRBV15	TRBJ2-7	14	CATSTDPSSYEQYF
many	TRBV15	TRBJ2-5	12	CATSNPGWAQYF
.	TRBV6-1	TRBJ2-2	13	CASRGTYTGELFF
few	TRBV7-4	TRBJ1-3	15	CASSFSSSSGNTIYF
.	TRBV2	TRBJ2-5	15	CASSQRTGTGETQYF
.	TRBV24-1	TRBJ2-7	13	CATSDSRYYEQYF
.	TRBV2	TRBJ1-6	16	CASSGHALGLNSPLHF
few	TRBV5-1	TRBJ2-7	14	CASSFFGPTYEQYF
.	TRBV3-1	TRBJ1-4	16	CASSQTSGTGVEKLFF
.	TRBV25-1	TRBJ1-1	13	CASSPHGQVEAFF
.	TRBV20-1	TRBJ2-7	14	CSATSGRERHEQYF
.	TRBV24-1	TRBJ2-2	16	CATRDPRGARTGELFF
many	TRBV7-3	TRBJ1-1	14	CASSLRAGVTEAFF
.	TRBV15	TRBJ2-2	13	CATSREGRGELFF
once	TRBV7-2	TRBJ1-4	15	CASSLWTASNEKLFF
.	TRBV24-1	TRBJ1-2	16	CATSPGTGVFGYGYTF
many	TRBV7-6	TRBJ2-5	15	CASSFYNGGSKTQYF
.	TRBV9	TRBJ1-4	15	CASSLPGGRNEKLFF
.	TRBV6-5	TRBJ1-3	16	CASSYWTPVSGNTIYF
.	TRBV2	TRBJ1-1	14	CASSPGPVNTEAFF
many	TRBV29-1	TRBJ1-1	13	CSVVQELNTEAFF
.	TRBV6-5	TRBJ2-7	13	CASSYPSGEEQYF
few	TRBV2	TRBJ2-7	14	CASTHQLAGYEQYF
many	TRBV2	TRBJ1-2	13	CASSADRSGGYTF
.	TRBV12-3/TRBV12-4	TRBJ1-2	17	CASSQNDEASLEAGYTF
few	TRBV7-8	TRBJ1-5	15	CASSKASGPNQPQHF
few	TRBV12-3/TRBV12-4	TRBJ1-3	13	CASSFGGGNTIYF
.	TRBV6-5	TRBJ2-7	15	CASSYSIGSSYEQYF
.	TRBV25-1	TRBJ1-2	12	CASVTGEYGYTF
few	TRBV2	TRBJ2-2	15	CASSQDRGRTGELFF
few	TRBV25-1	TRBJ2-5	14	CASSPRTGGKTQYF